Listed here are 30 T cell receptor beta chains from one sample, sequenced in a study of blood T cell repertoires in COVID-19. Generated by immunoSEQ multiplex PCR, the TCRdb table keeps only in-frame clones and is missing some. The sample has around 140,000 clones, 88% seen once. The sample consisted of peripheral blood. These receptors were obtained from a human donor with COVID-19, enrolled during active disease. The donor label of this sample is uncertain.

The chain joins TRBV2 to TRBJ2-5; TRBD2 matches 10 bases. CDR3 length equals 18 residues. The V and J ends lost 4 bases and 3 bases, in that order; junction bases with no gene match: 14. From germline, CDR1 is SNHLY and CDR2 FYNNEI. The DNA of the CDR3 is TGTGCCAGCAGTGTAACGTTAGCGGGGGGTGGCCGAAAAGAGACCCAGTACTTC. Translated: CASSVTLAGGGRKETQYF.

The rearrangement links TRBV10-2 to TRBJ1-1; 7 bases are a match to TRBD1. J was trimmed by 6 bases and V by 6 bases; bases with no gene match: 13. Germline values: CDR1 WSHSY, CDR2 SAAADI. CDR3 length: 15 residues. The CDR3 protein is CASSDAPDRTAEAFF. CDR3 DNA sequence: TGCGCCAGCAGCGATGCCCCGGACAGGACGGCTGAAGCTTTCTTT.

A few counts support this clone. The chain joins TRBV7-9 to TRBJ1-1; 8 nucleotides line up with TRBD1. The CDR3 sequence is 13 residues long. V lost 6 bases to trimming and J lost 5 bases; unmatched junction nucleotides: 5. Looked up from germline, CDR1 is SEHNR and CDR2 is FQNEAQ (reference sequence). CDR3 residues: CASSQTGETEAFF. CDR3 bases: TGTGCCAGCAGTCAGACAGGGGAGACTGAAGCTTTCTTT.

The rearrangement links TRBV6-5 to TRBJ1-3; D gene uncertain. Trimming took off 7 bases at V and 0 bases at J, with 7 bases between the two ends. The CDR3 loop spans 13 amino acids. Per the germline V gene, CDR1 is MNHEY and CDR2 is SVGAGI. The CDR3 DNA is TGTGCCAGCATGCAGGTCTCTGGAAACACCATATATTTT. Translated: CASMQVSGNTIYF.

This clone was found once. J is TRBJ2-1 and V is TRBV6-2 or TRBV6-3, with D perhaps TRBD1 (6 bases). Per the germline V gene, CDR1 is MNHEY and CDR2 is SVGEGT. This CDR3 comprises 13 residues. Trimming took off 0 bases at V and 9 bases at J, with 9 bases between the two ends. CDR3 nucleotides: TGTGCCAGCAGTTACTCGAGAGGGGGTGAGCAGTTCTTC. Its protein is CASSYSRGGEQFF.

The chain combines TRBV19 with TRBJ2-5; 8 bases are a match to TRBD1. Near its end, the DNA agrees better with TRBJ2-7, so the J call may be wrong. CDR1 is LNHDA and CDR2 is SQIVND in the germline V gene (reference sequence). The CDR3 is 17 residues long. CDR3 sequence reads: CASSSQSEDTGGYEQYF. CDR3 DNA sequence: TGTGCCAGTAGTTCGCAGTCAGAGGACACAGGGGGCTACGAGCAGTACTTC.

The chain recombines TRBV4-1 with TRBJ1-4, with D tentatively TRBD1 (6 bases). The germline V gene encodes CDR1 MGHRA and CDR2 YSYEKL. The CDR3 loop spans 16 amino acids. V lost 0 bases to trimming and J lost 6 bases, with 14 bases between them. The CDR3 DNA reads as TGCGCCAGCAGCCAAGACCCGAGAGGGGGTTATGAAAAACTGTTTTTT. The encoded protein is CASSQDPRGGYEKLFF.

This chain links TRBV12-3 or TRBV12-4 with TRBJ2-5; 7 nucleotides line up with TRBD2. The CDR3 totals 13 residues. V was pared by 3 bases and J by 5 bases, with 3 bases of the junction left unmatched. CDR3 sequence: CASSLLGGETQYF. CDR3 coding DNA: TGTGCCAGCAGTTTGTTGGGAGGGGAGACCCAGTACTTC.

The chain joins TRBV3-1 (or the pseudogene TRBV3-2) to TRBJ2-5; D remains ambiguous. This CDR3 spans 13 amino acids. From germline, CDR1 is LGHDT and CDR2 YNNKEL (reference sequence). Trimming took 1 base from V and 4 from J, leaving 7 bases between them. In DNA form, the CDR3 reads TGTGCCAGCAGCCAAGCCCTCTCAGAGACCCAGTACTTC. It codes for CASSQALSETQYF.

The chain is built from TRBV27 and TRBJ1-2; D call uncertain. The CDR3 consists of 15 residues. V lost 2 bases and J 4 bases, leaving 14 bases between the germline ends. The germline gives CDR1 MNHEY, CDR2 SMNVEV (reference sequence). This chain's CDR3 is CASSLEGSGGYGYTF. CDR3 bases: TGTGCCAGCAGTTTAGAAGGATCGGGTGGCTATGGCTACACCTTC.

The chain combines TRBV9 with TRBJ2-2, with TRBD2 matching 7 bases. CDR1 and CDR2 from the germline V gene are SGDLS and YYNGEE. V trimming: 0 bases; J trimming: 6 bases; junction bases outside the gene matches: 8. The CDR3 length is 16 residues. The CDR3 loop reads CASSVVGSGASGELFF. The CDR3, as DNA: TGTGCCAGCAGCGTAGTGGGAAGCGGGGCGTCCGGGGAGCTGTTTTTT.

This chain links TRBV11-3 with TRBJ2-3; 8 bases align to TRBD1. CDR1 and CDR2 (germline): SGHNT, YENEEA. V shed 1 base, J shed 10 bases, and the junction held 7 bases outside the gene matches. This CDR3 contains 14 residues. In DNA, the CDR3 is TGTGCCAGCAGCTTAGGGACAGGGTATGGGGCGCAGTATTTT. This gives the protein CASSLGTGYGAQYF.

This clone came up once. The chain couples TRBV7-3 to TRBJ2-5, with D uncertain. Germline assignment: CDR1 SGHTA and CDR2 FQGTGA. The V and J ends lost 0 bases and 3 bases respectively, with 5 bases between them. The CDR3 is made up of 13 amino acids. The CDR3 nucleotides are TGTGCCAGCAGCTTAACCCAGGAAGAGACCCAGTACTTC. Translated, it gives CASSLTQEETQYF.

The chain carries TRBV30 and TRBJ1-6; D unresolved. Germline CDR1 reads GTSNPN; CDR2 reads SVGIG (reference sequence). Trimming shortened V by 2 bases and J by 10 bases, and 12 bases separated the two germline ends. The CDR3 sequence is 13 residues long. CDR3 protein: CAWSRGDRSPLHF. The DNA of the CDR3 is TGTGCCTGGAGTAGAGGAGATCGATCACCCCTCCACTTT.

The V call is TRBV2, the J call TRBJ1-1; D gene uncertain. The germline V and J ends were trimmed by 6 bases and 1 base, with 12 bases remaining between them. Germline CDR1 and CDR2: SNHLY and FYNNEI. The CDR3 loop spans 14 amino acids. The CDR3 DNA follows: TGTGCCAGCAGGGCGGAGGAAACGAACACTGAAGCTTTCTTT. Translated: CASRAEETNTEAFF.

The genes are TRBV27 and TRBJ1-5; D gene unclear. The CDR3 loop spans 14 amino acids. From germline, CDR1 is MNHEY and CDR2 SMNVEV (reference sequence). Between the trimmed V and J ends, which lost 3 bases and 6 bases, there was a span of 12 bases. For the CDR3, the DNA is TGTGCCAGCAGTTTCCGGGGTCGGGGTCAGCCCCAGCATTTT. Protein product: CASSFRGRGQPQHF.

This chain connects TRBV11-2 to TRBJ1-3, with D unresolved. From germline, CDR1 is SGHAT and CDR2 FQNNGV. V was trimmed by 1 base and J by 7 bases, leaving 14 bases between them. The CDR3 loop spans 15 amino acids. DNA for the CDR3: TGTGCCAGCAGCTTAGTCACCGGAGCGAGGAACACCATATATTTT. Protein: CASSLVTGARNTIYF.

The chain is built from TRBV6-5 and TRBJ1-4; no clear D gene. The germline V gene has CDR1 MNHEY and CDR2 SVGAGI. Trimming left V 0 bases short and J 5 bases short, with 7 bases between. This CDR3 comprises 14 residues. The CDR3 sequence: CASSYSSGNEKLFF. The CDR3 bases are TGTGCCAGCAGTTACTCGTCCGGGAATGAAAAACTGTTTTTT.

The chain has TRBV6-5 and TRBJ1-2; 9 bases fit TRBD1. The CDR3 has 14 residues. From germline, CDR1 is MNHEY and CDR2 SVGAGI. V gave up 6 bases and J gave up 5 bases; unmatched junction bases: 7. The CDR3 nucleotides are TGTGCCAGCAGCTCTGGGACAGGGTTATATGGCTACACCTTC. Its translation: CASSSGTGLYGYTF.

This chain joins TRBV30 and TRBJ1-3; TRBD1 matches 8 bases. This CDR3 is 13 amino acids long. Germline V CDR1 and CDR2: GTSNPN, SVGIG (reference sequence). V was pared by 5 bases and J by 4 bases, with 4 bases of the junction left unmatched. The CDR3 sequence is CAWGQGAGNTIYF. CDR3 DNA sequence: TGTGCCTGGGGACAGGGTGCCGGAAACACCATATATTTT.

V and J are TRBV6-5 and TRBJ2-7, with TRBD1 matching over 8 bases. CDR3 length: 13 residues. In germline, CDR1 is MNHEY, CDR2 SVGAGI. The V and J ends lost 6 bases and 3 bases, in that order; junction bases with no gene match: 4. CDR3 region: CASSKGQDYEQYF. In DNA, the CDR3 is TGTGCCAGCAGCAAGGGACAGGACTACGAGCAGTACTTC.

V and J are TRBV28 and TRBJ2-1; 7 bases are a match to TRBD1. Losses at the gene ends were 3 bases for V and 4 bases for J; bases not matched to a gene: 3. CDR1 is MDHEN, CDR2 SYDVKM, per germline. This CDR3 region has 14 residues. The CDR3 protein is CASSFVTGYNEQFF. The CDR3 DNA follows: TGTGCCAGCAGTTTCGTGACAGGGTACAATGAGCAGTTCTTC.

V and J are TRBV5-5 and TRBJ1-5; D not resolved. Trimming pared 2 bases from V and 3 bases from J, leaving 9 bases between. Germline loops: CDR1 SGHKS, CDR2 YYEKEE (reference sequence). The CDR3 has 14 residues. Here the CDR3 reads CASSFDTFNQPQHF. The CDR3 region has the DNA TGTGCCAGCAGCTTTGACACCTTCAATCAGCCCCAGCATTTT.

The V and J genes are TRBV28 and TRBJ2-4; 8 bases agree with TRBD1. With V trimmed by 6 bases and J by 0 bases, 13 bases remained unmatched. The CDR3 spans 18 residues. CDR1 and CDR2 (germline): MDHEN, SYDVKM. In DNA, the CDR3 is TGTGCCAGCAGCGTTACGACAGGGGAGGAGCTAGCCAAAAACATTCAGTACTTC. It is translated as CASSVTTGEELAKNIQYF.

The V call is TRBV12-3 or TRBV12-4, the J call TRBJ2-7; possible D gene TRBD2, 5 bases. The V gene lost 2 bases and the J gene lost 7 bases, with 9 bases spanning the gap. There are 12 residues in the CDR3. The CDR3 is CASSLQPGEQYF. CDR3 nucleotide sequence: TGTGCCAGCAGTTTACAGCCGGGGGAGCAGTACTTC.

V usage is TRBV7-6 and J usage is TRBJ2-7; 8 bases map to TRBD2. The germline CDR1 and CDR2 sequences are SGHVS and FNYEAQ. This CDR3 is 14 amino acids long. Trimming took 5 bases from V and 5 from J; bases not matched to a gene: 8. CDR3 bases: TGTGCCAGCAGCCCTCGGGAGGGGACGGACGAGCAGTACTTC. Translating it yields CASSPREGTDEQYF.

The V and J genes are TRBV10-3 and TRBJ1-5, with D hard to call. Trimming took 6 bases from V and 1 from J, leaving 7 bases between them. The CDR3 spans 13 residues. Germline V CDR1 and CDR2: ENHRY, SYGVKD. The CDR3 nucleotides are TGTGCCATCAGGCCCGGGAGCAATCAGCCCCAGCATTTT. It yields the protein CAIRPGSNQPQHF.

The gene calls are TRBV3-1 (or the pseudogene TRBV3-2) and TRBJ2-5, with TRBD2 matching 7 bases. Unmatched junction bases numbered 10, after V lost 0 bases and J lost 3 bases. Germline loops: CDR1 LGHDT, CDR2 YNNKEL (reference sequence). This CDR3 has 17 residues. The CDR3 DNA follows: TGTGCCAGCAGCCAAGAGTATAGGGCGGGGGATAAAGAGACCCAGTACTTC. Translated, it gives CASSQEYRAGDKETQYF.

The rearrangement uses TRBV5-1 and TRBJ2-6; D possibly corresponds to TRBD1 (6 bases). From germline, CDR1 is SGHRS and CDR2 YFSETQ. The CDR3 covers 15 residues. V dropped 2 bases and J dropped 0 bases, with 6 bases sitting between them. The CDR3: CASSFRGSGANVLTF. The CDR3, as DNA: TGCGCCAGCAGCTTCAGGGGCTCTGGGGCCAACGTCCTGACTTTC.

The DNA of the CDR3 is TGTGCCAGTAGTACTAGCGGGAGCGTCGGGGAGCTGTTTTTT. Translated, it gives CASSTSGSVGELFF. V is TRBV19 and J is TRBJ2-2; 10 bases are shared with TRBD2. This CDR3 has 14 residues. Germline CDR1 and CDR2: LNHDA and SQIVND (reference sequence). After removal of 4 bases from V and 7 bases from J, the junction contained 3 bases not matched to a gene.